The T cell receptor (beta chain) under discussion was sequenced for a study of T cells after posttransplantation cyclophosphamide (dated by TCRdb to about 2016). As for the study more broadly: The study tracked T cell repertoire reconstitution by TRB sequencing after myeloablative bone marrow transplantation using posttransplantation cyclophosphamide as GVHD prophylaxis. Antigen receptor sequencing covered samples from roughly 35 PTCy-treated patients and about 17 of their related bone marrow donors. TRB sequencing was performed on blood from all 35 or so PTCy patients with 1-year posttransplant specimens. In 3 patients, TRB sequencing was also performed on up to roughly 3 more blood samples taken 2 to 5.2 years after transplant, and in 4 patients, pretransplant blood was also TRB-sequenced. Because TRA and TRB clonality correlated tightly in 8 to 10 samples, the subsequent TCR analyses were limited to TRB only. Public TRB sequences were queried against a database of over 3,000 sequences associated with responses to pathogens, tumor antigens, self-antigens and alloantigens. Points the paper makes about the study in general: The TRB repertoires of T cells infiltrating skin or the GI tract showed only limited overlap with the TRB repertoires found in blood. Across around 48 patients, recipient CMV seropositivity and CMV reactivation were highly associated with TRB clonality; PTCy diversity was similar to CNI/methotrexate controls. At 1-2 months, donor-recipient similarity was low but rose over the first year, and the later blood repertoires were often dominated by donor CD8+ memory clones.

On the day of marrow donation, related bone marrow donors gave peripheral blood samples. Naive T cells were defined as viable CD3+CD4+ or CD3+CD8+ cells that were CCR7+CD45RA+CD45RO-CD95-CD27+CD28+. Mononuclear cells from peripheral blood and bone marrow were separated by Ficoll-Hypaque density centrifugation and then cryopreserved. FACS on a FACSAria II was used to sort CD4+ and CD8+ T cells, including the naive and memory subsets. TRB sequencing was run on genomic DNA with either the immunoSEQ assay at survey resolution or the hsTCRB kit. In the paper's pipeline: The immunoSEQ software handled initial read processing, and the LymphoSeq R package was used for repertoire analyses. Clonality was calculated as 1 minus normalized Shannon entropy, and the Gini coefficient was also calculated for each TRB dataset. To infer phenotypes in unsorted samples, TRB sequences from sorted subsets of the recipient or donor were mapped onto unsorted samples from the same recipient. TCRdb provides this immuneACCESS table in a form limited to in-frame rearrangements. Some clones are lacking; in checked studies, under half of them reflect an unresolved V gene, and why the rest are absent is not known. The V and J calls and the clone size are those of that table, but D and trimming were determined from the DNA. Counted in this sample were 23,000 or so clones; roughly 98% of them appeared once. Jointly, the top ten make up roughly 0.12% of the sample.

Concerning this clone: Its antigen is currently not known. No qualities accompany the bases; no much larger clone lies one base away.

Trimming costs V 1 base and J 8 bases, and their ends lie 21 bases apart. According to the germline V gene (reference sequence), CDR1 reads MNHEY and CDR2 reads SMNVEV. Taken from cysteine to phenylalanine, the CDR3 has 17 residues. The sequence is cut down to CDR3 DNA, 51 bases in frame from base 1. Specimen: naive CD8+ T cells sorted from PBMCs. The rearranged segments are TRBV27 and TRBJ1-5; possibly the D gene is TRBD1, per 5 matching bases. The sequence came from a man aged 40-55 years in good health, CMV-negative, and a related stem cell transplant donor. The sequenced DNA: TGTGCCAGCAGTTTATATATGGCGGGGGGGACTCTTGAGCCCCAGCATTTT. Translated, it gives CASSLYMAGGTLEPQHF.